This T cell receptor (beta chain) was captured by sequencing in a study of blood T cell repertoires in COVID-19. Assay: immunoSEQ multiplex PCR; the TCRdb copy retains only in-frame clones and omits some. Altogether under 150,000 clones are present, about 80% being singletons, with the ten largest covering around 3%. The CDR3 sequence is 13 residues long. Germline V gene lookup returns CDR1 LGHDT and CDR2 YNNKEL (reference sequence). V was cut by 0 bases and J by 8 bases, with 10 bases left in between. This chain links TRBV3-1 (or the pseudogene TRBV3-2) with TRBJ1-2; D call uncertain. The receptor's source is a woman aged 45-65 years who had recovered from COVID-19. Sequencing was carried out using PBMCs or T cells enriched from blood (not recorded which). The CDR3 protein is CASSQDGVRGYTF. The CDR3, as DNA: TGTGCCAGCAGCCAAGACGGGGTAAGAGGCTACACCTTC.